This entry lists 14 T cell receptor beta chains sequenced from one sample in a study of radiotherapy plus CTLA-4 blockade in lung cancer. The repertoire was sequenced with immunoSEQ multiplex PCR; TCRdb's copy has only in-frame clones and lacks some. There are 80,000 to 100,000 clones in the sample; 80% to 85% occur only once, and 3.4% lies in the top ten. The source material was peripheral blood, sampled from a patient treated with radiotherapy plus ipilimumab. The receptors stem from a human donor with non-small cell lung cancer who had a partial response to radiotherapy plus ipilimumab.

The chain combines TRBV7-9 with TRBJ2-1; 8 nucleotides line up with TRBD2. J was trimmed by 7 bases and V by 3 bases; bases with no gene match: 2. The CDR3 contains 13 residues. Germline values: CDR1 SEHNR, CDR2 FQNEAQ (reference sequence). CDR3 nucleotide sequence: TGTGCCAGCAGCTTCCGGGGGGGGAATGAGCAGTTCTTC. Its translation is CASSFRGGNEQFF. Full variable domain (rest looked up from reference TRBV7-9 and TRBJ2-1): DTGVSQNPRHKITKRGQNVTFRCDPISEHNRLYWYRQTLGQGPEFLTYFQNEAQLEKSRLLSDRFSAERPKGSFSTLEIQRTEQGDSAMYLCASSFRGGNEQFFGPGTRLTVL.

The gene calls are TRBV10-3 and TRBJ1-1, with D possibly matching TRBD1 (6 bases). Trimming removed 6 bases from V and 0 bases from J, with 11 bases in between. CDR1 is ENHRY, CDR2 SYGVKD, per germline. CDR3 length: 14 residues. In DNA, the CDR3 is TGTGCCATCAGGGAGACAGGCATGAACACTGAAGCTTTCTTT. Protein: CAIRETGMNTEAFF.

The chain uses TRBV29-1 and TRBJ2-4, with D unresolved. Looked up from germline, CDR1 is SQVTM and CDR2 is ANQGSEA. V gave up 8 bases and J gave up 5 bases, with 16 bases separating them. The CDR3 has 13 residues. The CDR3 is CSFRGAYQNIQYF. The CDR3 nucleotides are TGCAGCTTCCGAGGCGCATACCAAAACATTCAGTACTTC.

The chain links TRBV2 to TRBJ2-5; 8 nucleotides align to TRBD1. The J call may be in error: the DNA end matches TRBJ2-7 better. This CDR3 has 15 amino acids. The germline CDR1 and CDR2 sequences are SNHLY and FYNNEI. The CDR3: CASSEGDRPTYEQYF. DNA of the CDR3: TGTGCCAGCAGTGAAGGGGACAGGCCGACCTACGAGCAGTACTTC.

This clone was seen a few times. The genes are TRBV10-2 and TRBJ2-3, with D possibly matching TRBD1 (5 bases). Germline lookup yields CDR1 WSHSY and CDR2 SAAADI. The V gene lost 3 bases and the J gene lost 2 bases, with 12 bases spanning the gap. The CDR3 spans 15 residues. The CDR3: CASSDDRSSTDTQYF. Here the CDR3 DNA reads TGCGCCAGCAGTGATGACAGAAGTTCCACAGATACGCAGTATTTT.

The gene calls are TRBV28 and TRBJ2-7; D unclear. Germline V gene data show CDR1 as MDHEN and CDR2 as SYDVKM. The length of the CDR3 is 11 residues. Deletions cut 7 bases from V and 3 bases from J, with 7 bases between. CDR3 sequence: CASTLNYEQYF. In DNA, the CDR3 is TGTGCCAGCACCCTTAACTACGAGCAGTACTTC.

This clone was observed a single time. The chain links TRBV2 to TRBJ2-1, with TRBD2 matching over 16 bases. CDR3 size: 16 residues. The germline CDR1 and CDR2 sequences are SNHLY and FYNNEI. The junction had 9 bases not matched to a gene; V was cut back by 8 bases and J by 8 bases. The CDR3 region is CASGGSGLAGGDEQFF. In nucleotides, the CDR3 is TGTGCCAGCGGGGGATCGGGACTAGCGGGAGGGGATGAGCAGTTCTTC.

V and J are TRBV10-3 and TRBJ2-3, with 12 bases lining up with TRBD1. In germline, CDR1 is ENHRY, CDR2 SYGVKD. Trimming removed 2 bases from V and 1 base from J; junction bases left unmatched: 1. The CDR3 is 16 residues long. CDR3 sequence reads: CAISEGTGGRTDTQYF. In DNA, the CDR3 is TGTGCCATCAGTGAGGGGACAGGGGGCCGCACAGATACGCAGTATTTT.

The chain carries TRBV6-1 and TRBJ2-1; D is uncertain. The CDR3 loop spans 15 amino acids. CDR1 and CDR2 (germline): MNHNS, SASEGT. Trimming shortened V by 1 base and J by 0 bases, and 7 bases separated the two germline ends. The CDR3 loop reads CASSEVASSYNEQFF. CDR3 in DNA: TGTGCCAGCAGTGAAGTTGCTAGCTCCTACAATGAGCAGTTCTTC.

The chain links TRBV15 to TRBJ2-7, with TRBD1 as a possible D gene (5 bases). The CDR3 is 13 amino acids. V gave up 1 base and J gave up 3 bases, with 7 bases separating them. Per germline, CDR1 LNHNV and CDR2 YYDKDF (reference sequence). CDR3: CATSRVGHYEQYF. CDR3 sequence (DNA): TGTGCCACCAGCAGAGTTGGACACTACGAGCAGTACTTC. Looking up the rest from reference TRBV15 and TRBJ2-7 gives the full variable domain: DAMVIQNPRYQVTQFGKPVTLSCSQTLNHNVMYWYQQKSSQAPKLLFHYYDKDFNNEADTPDNFQSRRPNTSFCFLDIRSPGLGDTAMYLCATSRVGHYEQYFGPGTRLTVT.

The DNA for the CDR3 is TGTGCCAGCAGCCCCGGACTAGCGGGAAACGGGGAGCTGTTTTTT. It specifies CASSPGLAGNGELFF. This chain joins TRBV9 and TRBJ2-2; 12 bases fit TRBD2. The CDR3 length is 15 residues. The V and J ends lost 4 bases and 7 bases, in that order; junction bases with no gene match: 5. Germline CDR1 reads SGDLS; CDR2 reads YYNGEE.

The chain uses TRBV10-2 and TRBJ2-3; TRBD1 matches at 9 bases. Germline CDR1 is WSHSY and CDR2 is SAAADI. This CDR3 region has 14 residues. V trimming: 6 bases; J trimming: 1 base; junction bases outside the gene matches: 2. The CDR3 nucleotides are TGCGCCAGCAGCAGGGACAGGGGCACAGATACGCAGTATTTT. Amino acids: CASSRDRGTDTQYF.

This clone was seen just once. This sample also contains other DNA sequences that code for the same CDR3. V and J are TRBV19 and TRBJ1-5; 12 nucleotides agree with TRBD1. V gave up 9 bases and J gave up 0 bases; unmatched junction bases: 9. The length of the CDR3 is 17 residues. Germline V gives CDR1 LNHDA, CDR2 SQIVND (reference sequence). CDR3 sequence reads: CASTSGQGANSNQPQHF. In DNA form, the CDR3 reads TGTGCCAGCACCTCGGGACAGGGGGCGAATAGCAATCAGCCCCAGCATTTT.

The count of this clone is one. This chain connects TRBV27 to TRBJ2-5; unclear D gene. V lost 3 bases and J 0 bases, leaving 8 bases between the germline ends. Per germline, CDR1 MNHEY and CDR2 SMNVEV (reference sequence). The CDR3 totals 14 residues. CDR3 sequence (DNA): TGTGCCAGCAGTTTGATTGGCAACCAAGAGACCCAGTACTTC. Protein: CASSLIGNQETQYF.